This T cell receptor beta chain was observed in a study of monozygotic twins with inflammatory bowel disease. Germline CDR1 is SEHNR and CDR2 is FQNEAQ (reference sequence). The CDR3 loop spans 15 amino acids. TCRdb reanalyzed the 5' RACE reads and collapses them to one entry per CDR3 protein, without DNA. This repertoire includes about 210,000 distinct CDR3 sequences. Sequenced material: blood. The J gene is TRBJ1-2, the V gene TRBV7-9; TCRdb calls TRBD1, which cannot be checked without DNA. The receptor was derived from a human donor with ulcerative colitis or Crohn's disease, or a healthy co-twin of an affected twin (not recorded which). CDR3 residues: CASSLGKRTGSGYTF.